This TCR beta chain was observed in a study of human T cells and chemical hapten exposure. Time point reported: patch test 1, 2 weeks after DPC sensitization. The treatment is: therapeutic diphenylcyclopropenone sensitization with weekly scalp DPC. In the library, unique molecular identifiers were attached to individual cDNA molecules. MiXCR was run by TCRdb on the RACE reads, yielding one entry per CDR3 protein. The sample has roughly 380,000 distinct CDR3 sequences, around 4.8% seen once. The CDR3 extends over 16 amino acids. The source was whole blood, collected in connection with sensitization to the hapten diphenylcyclopropenone (DPC). The receptor comes from a woman aged 45-65 years with alopecia areata. Some clones in this sample may be carry-over from other donors' samples. The chain is built from TRBV21-1 and TRBJ2-1; the table names TRBD1, a call not compared with the DNA. TRBV21-1 is recorded as a pseudogene. CDR3 coding DNA: TGTGCCAGCAGCACCCCCTACAGGGCTACCTACAATGAGCAGTTCTTC. It encodes CASSTPYRATYNEQFF.